A single sample gave rise to the 27 T cell receptor beta chains below, sequenced in a study of CD8 T cells in ankylosing spondylitis. TCRdb used MiXCR to reprocess the 5' RACE reads, holding one entry per CDR3 protein. The data contain roughly 700,000 distinct CDR3 sequences, around 20% of them singletons. Study-wide points: Blood from ankylosing spondylitis patients appeared to carry a characteristic roughly 8-variant TCR beta motif.

These receptors have no known antigen. The sample taken for sequencing was blood, either unsorted or a sorted T cell fraction (not recorded which). The receptors shown here come from a male donor with ankylosing spondylitis.

This clonotype showed up just a few times. The DNA for the CDR3 is TGCAGTGCTTGCGGACTAGCGGGAGGGCTAGCCAAAAACATTCAGTACTTC. It codes for CSACGLAGGLAKNIQYF. V usage is TRBV20-1 and J usage is TRBJ2-4, with TRBD2 matching over 15 bases. J lost 0 bases, V lost 5 bases, and 5 bases had no gene match. CDR1 and CDR2 from the germline V gene are DFQATT and SNEGSKA (reference sequence). The CDR3 runs 17 residues.

The gene calls are TRBV9 and TRBJ1-6; no firm D call. The V end was cut by 1 base, the J end by 3 bases, with 8 bases between. Germline V lookup: CDR1 SGDLS, CDR2 YYNGEE. This CDR3 is built from 15 residues. The chain's CDR3 is CASSVSLNYNSPLHF. CDR3 coding DNA: TGTGCCAGCAGCGTAAGCCTTAACTATAATTCACCCCTCCACTTT.

The V and J genes are TRBV20-1 and TRBJ1-5; D remains unclear. Germline CDR1 and CDR2: DFQATT and SNEGSKA (reference sequence). With 5 bases removed from V and 0 bases from J, the gap between germline ends came to 11 bases. There are 14 residues in the CDR3. CDR3 in amino acids: CSAGVPYSNQPQHF. The CDR3, as DNA: TGCAGTGCTGGGGTCCCCTATAGCAATCAGCCCCAGCATTTT.

There are a few counts of this clonotype. This chain joins TRBV6-6 and TRBJ2-5; D is uncertain. This CDR3 contains 11 residues. V lost 4 bases and J 5 bases, leaving 5 bases between the germline ends. CDR1 is MNHNY, CDR2 SVGAGI, per germline (reference sequence). CDR3 DNA: TGTGCCAGCAGTTCGTCGGAGACCCAGTACTTC. It specifies CASSSSETQYF.

The chain has TRBV20-1 and TRBJ2-1, with D unclear. The V gene's germline CDR1 is DFQATT and CDR2 SNEGSKA (reference sequence). There are 13 residues in the CDR3. V lost 6 bases and J lost 5, with 14 bases in between. CDR3 loop: CSAPPRSHNEQFF. The DNA of the CDR3 is TGCAGTGCCCCTCCCCGGTCCCACAATGAGCAGTTCTTC.

The chain joins TRBV3-1 to TRBJ1-2; possible D gene TRBD1, 6 bases. The CDR3 length is 15 residues. Trimming took 3 bases from V and 4 from J, leaving 15 bases between them. Germline assignment: CDR1 LGHDT and CDR2 YNNKEL (reference sequence). The CDR3 bases are TGTGCCAGCAGCCACGCACAGGGAACGTCCTATGGCTACACCTTC. It encodes CASSHAQGTSYGYTF.

This clonotype was seen more than once but under ten times. The chain recombines TRBV6-1 with TRBJ1-2; D unresolved. CDR1 and CDR2 from the germline V gene are MNHNS and SASEGT. The CDR3 runs to 14 residues. The V gene lost 2 bases and the J gene lost 7 bases, with 14 bases spanning the gap. This chain's CDR3 is CASSEPARFGGYTF. The DNA for the CDR3 is TGTGCCAGCAGTGAACCGGCCCGATTCGGTGGCTACACCTTC.

V gene TRBV20-1 combines with J gene TRBJ2-5; 9 bases fit TRBD2. CDR1 is DFQATT, CDR2 SNEGSKA, per germline (reference sequence). The CDR3 has 14 amino acids. Unmatched junction bases numbered 9, after V lost 5 bases and J lost 5 bases. CDR3 nucleotides: TGCAGTGCTGCCCTAGCGGGGCTCTGGGAGACCCAGTACTTC. Translated: CSAALAGLWETQYF.

This clonotype was seen a few times. J is TRBJ2-3 and V is TRBV12-3 or TRBV12-4; 8 bases fit TRBD2. Germline trimming cut 1 base from V and 5 bases from J; bases unmatched to any gene: 8. The CDR3 is made up of 16 amino acids. CDR3 sequence reads: CASSLGTSGGRDTQYF. DNA of the CDR3: TGTGCCAGCAGTTTAGGAACTAGCGGAGGGAGAGATACGCAGTATTTT.

The genes are TRBV10-2 and TRBJ1-2; 7 bases map to TRBD1. J was trimmed by 3 bases and V by 7 bases; bases with no gene match: 11. The CDR3 loop spans 15 amino acids. Germline values: CDR1 WSHSY, CDR2 SAAADI. The CDR3 DNA sequence: TGCGCCAGCAAACTGGCGCAGGGGGACTACTATGGCTACACCTTC. The encoded protein is CASKLAQGDYYGYTF.

The chain is built from TRBV24-1 and TRBJ1-5, with 9 bases aligning to TRBD1. J gave up 4 bases and V 4 bases, and 4 bases lay outside the gene matches. CDR3 length: 15 amino acids. Germline CDR1 reads KGHDR; CDR2 reads SFDVKD. The CDR3 nucleotides are TGTGCCACCAGTGACGGCGGGACAGGGAATCAGCCCCAGCATTTT. Translated: CATSDGGTGNQPQHF.

The rearrangement joins TRBV11-3 to TRBJ2-7; TRBD1 matches 8 bases. From germline, CDR1 is SGHNT and CDR2 YENEEA. This CDR3 is built from 15 residues. V was pared by 5 bases and J by 7 bases, with 13 bases of the junction left unmatched. The CDR3 DNA reads as TGTGCCAGCAGCACCACGGACAGGGTAGAACGGGAGCAGTACTTC. It is translated as CASSTTDRVEREQYF.

This clonotype showed up many times. J is TRBJ1-1 and V is TRBV10-3; D call uncertain. Trimming removed 6 bases from V and 1 base from J, with 9 bases in between. This CDR3 region has 13 residues. CDR1 and CDR2 from the germline V gene are ENHRY and SYGVKD. The DNA for the CDR3 is TGTGCCATCAGCCTAGGGAAGAACACTGAAGCTTTCTTT. This gives the protein CAISLGKNTEAFF.

The chain employs TRBV5-1 and TRBJ2-7, with D hard to call. The CDR3 is made up of 13 amino acids. CDR1 is SGHRS, CDR2 YFSETQ, per germline. Trimming removed 0 bases from V and 7 bases from J, with 11 bases in between. CDR3 residues: CASSLGTVSEQYF. The CDR3 nucleotides are TGCGCCAGCAGCTTGGGGACGGTTTCGGAGCAGTACTTC. Full variable domain (missing parts from reference TRBV5-1 and TRBJ2-7): KAGVTQTPRYLIKTRGQQVTLSCSPISGHRSVSWYQQTPGQGLQFLFEYFSETQRNKGNFPGRFSGRQFSNSRSEMNVSTLELGDSALYLCASSLGTVSEQYFGPGTRLTVT.

This clonotype was seen more than once but under ten times. The chain is built from TRBV18 and TRBJ2-2; TRBD1 might be the D (6 bases). V shed 2 bases and J shed 1 base, with 8 bases lying between them. The CDR3 length is 15 residues. The V gene's germline CDR1 is KGHSH and CDR2 LQKENI. The CDR3 DNA follows: TGTGCCAGCTCACCAAACAGGGAGAACACCGGGGAGCTGTTTTTT. Translated: CASSPNRENTGELFF.

This clonotype appeared a few times. The chain is built from TRBV6-5 and TRBJ2-7; TRBD2 is a possible D gene (5 bases). CDR3 length equals 12 residues. Trimming shortened V by 5 bases and J by 3 bases, and 8 bases separated the two germline ends. Germline lookup yields CDR1 MNHEY and CDR2 SVGAGI. CDR3 nucleotide sequence: TGTGCCAGCAGTGGCACTAGCTACGAGCAGTACTTC. Protein sequence: CASSGTSYEQYF.

This clonotype turned up a few times. This chain joins TRBV12-3 or TRBV12-4 and TRBJ2-3; the D is unclear. The CDR3 is made up of 16 amino acids. The V end was cut by 6 bases, the J end by 0 bases, with 16 bases between. The CDR3 DNA sequence: TGTGCCAGCAGCCCTCGAGGAGTCGGGAGCACAGATACGCAGTATTTT. It encodes CASSPRGVGSTDTQYF.

This clonotype was seen a few times. The gene calls are TRBV10-3 and TRBJ1-2, with 7 positions matching TRBD1. V lost 3 bases, J lost 3 bases, and 7 bases stayed unmatched. Germline V gene sequence: CDR1 ENHRY, CDR2 SYGVKD. CDR3 length equals 15 residues. CDR3 nucleotide sequence: TGTGCCATCAGTGACACGACAGGGAGGGACTATGGCTACACCTTC. Translated: CAISDTTGRDYGYTF.

The CDR3 sequence: CAISGGNAAKNIQYF. In DNA, the CDR3 is TGTGCCATCAGTGGGGGGAACGCAGCCAAAAACATTCAGTACTTC. The rearrangement links TRBV10-3 to TRBJ2-4; D is possibly TRBD1 or TRBD2 (5 bases each). The ends were cut back, 4 bases at V and 0 bases at J, with 10 bases in the middle. Germline values: CDR1 ENHRY, CDR2 SYGVKD. The CDR3 contains 15 residues.

This clonotype was counted between two and nine times. The J gene is TRBJ1-5, the V gene TRBV27, with D unresolved. The germline V gene encodes CDR1 MNHEY and CDR2 SMNVEV (reference sequence). Trimming stripped 5 bases from V and 0 bases from J, with 5 bases between. The CDR3 is made up of 13 amino acids. Written as DNA, the CDR3 is TGTGCCAGCAGTATGATTAGCAATCAGCCCCAGCATTTT. Protein product: CASSMISNQPQHF.

This clonotype was recorded a few times. The chain employs TRBV4-1 and TRBJ2-1, with TRBD2 identical over 11 bases. J was trimmed by 8 bases and V by 0 bases; bases with no gene match: 6. The CDR3 has 16 residues. Germline values: CDR1 MGHRA, CDR2 YSYEKL. For the CDR3, the DNA is TGCGCCAGCAGCCAAGAGATAGCGGGAGGGAAAGATGAGCAGTTCTTC. Protein: CASSQEIAGGKDEQFF.

This clonotype appeared a few times. The V call is TRBV12-3 or TRBV12-4, the J call TRBJ2-7, with D uncertain. The CDR3 extends over 15 amino acids. Trimming took 0 bases from V and 0 from J, leaving 9 bases between them. CDR3 sequence reads: CASSLAAEPSYEQYF. Here the CDR3 DNA reads TGTGCCAGCAGTTTAGCGGCAGAGCCCTCCTACGAGCAGTACTTC.

The chain carries TRBV5-6 and TRBJ1-2, with 7 bases matching TRBD1. Germline-derived CDR1 and CDR2 are SGHDT and YYEEEE. The CDR3 extends over 14 amino acids. J was trimmed by 6 bases and V by 4 bases; bases with no gene match: 9. The CDR3 spells CASSPQTGWDGYTF. CDR3 in DNA: TGTGCCAGCAGCCCTCAGACAGGGTGGGATGGCTACACCTTC. The whole variable domain, remainder taken from reference TRBV5-6 and TRBJ1-2, is DAGVTQSPTHLIKTRGQQVTLRCSPKSGHDTVSWYQQALGQGPQFIFQYYEEEERQRGNFPDRFSGHQFPNYSSELNVNALLLGDSALYLCASSPQTGWDGYTFGSGTRLTVV.

This clonotype has a count of ten or more. The chain employs TRBV24-1 and TRBJ1-2; D is undetermined. The CDR3 extends over 11 amino acids. CDR1 and CDR2 from the germline V gene are KGHDR and SFDVKD. Trimming pared 4 bases from V and 3 bases from J, leaving 2 bases between. The CDR3 DNA follows: TGTGCCACCAGTGACTACTATGGCTACACCTTC. It is translated as CATSDYYGYTF.

The V and J genes are TRBV4-2 and TRBJ2-3; weak D call: TRBD2 (5 bases). Germline assignment: CDR1 LGHNA and CDR2 YNFKEQ. The CDR3 covers 18 residues. Between the trimmed V and J ends, which lost 0 bases and 2 bases, there was a span of 18 bases. The CDR3 sequence is CASSQDYAAGGDTDTQYF. CDR3 nucleotide sequence: TGTGCCAGCAGCCAAGATTATGCGGCGGGCGGTGACACAGATACGCAGTATTTT.

This clonotype came up a few times. The chain carries TRBV11-2 and TRBJ1-3; no reliable D call. Germline CDR1 SGHAT, CDR2 FQNNGV. V was trimmed by 0 bases and J by 1 base, leaving 7 bases between them. This CDR3 comprises 15 residues. The CDR3 reads CASSLDWDSGNTIYF. The DNA of the CDR3 is TGTGCCAGCAGCTTAGATTGGGATTCTGGAAACACCATATATTTT. The whole variable domain, remainder taken from reference TRBV11-2 and TRBJ1-3, is EAGVAQSPRYKIIEKRQSVAFWCNPISGHATLYWYQQILGQGPKLLIQFQNNGVVDDSQLPKDRFSAERLKGVDSTLKIQPAKLEDSAVYLCASSLDWDSGNTIYFGEGSWLTVV.

The chain is built from TRBV12-3 or TRBV12-4 and TRBJ1-2, with D possibly matching TRBD1 (5 bases). Trimming stripped 6 bases from V and 8 bases from J, with 19 bases between. The CDR3 consists of 14 residues. This chain's CDR3 is CASRARDPGAGYTF. The CDR3 DNA is TGTGCCAGCAGAGCTCGGGACCCCGGGGCCGGCTACACCTTC.